Shown below are 4 T cell receptor beta chains from a single sample sequenced in a study of breast tumors, draining lymph nodes, adjacent tissues. TCRdb ran MiXCR on the multiplex PCR reads and lists one entry per CDR3 protein. The profile covers some 53,000 distinct CDR3 sequences, with under 50% appearing a single time and about 11% taken by the ten largest. Sequencing used breast tumor tissue. These receptors were obtained from a female donor with breast cancer. Some clones in this sample may be carry-over from other donors' samples.

CDR3 in DNA: TGCAGTGCTAGGGACGGGAAGGGCACAGATACGCAGTATTTT. As protein: CSARDGKGTDTQYF. The chain recombines TRBV20-1 with TRBJ2-3; D is possibly TRBD2 (5 bases). The CDR3 extends over 14 amino acids. Per the germline V gene, CDR1 is DFQATT and CDR2 is SNEGSKA (reference sequence). V lost 3 bases and J 1 base, leaving 11 bases between the germline ends.

The table lists this clonotype with many counts. The V call is TRBV3-1, the J call TRBJ2-7; 10 bases line up with TRBD2. This CDR3 comprises 14 residues. The trim removed 4 bases at V and 4 bases at J, leaving 4 bases unmatched. Per germline, CDR1 LGHDT and CDR2 YNNKEL (reference sequence). CDR3 nucleotides: TGTGCCAGCAGCCCTACTAGCGGGACTTACGAGCAGTACTTC. It specifies CASSPTSGTYEQYF.

A remark on this clonotype: No DNA is shown, since the ends of the CDR3 on it are uncertain; the CDR3 is the one TCRdb lists. This chain joins TRBV3-1 and TRBJ1-2. CDR1 and CDR2 from the germline V gene are LGHDT and YNNKEL (reference sequence). Both ends counted, the CDR3 spans 14 residues. CDR3 in amino acids: CASSQAVGSYGCTF.

The chain is built from TRBV7-2 and TRBJ2-3; 8 bases match TRBD2. The CDR3 covers 17 residues. Germline V gene sequence: CDR1 SGHTA, CDR2 FQGNSA. V gave up 6 bases and J gave up 11 bases; unmatched junction bases: 22. As DNA, the CDR3 is TGTGCCAGCAGTCGAAAAGCGGGGGCCCTCTCCTACAATGAGCAGTATTTT. It translates to CASSRKAGALSYNEQYF.